The 25 T cell receptor beta chains in this list originate from one sample, sequenced in a study of beta chain features in type 1 diabetes. Study-wide results and caveats: Shortening that was moderate but significant affected the TCRB CDR3s of Type 1 diabetes patients in all four CD4+ subsets.

The investigators reverse transcribed all of the isolated RNA, so they sequenced expressed TCRB transcripts. Measured with immunoSEQ multiplex PCR; TCRdb has only the in-frame clones, and not every one. The sample holds roughly 180,000 clones; 7.8% are singletons and the top ten take about 0.95%. These receptors lack a known antigen. Sequences were obtained from central memory CD4+ T cells from blood. The receptors were gathered from a woman in her forties with type 1 diabetes.

This clone was counted between two and nine times. V usage is TRBV28 and J usage is TRBJ1-2; D call uncertain. V was clipped by 10 bases and J by 6 bases, with 15 bases between them. The CDR3 extends over 12 amino acids. The germline gives CDR1 MDHEN, CDR2 SYDVKM. This CDR3 reads CATKTLTDGYTF. For the CDR3, the DNA is TGTGCCACAAAGACACTTACCGATGGCTACACCTTC.

In this sample, this clone turned up a few times. The chain carries TRBV9 and TRBJ1-1; weak D call: TRBD1 (5 bases). The CDR3 contains 16 residues. V lost 0 bases and J lost 0, with 12 bases in between. Germline V gene lookup returns CDR1 SGDLS and CDR2 YYNGEE. Here the CDR3 DNA reads TGTGCCAGCAGCGTAGGAATAGGGGTTATGAACACTGAAGCTTTCTTT. It specifies CASSVGIGVMNTEAFF.

This clone appeared a few times. The genes are TRBV30 and TRBJ1-2, with a weak D call TRBD1 (5 bases). Germline V gene lookup returns CDR1 GTSNPN and CDR2 SVGIG (reference sequence). This CDR3 region has 13 residues. The V end was cut by 3 bases, the J end by 4 bases, with 12 bases between. In DNA form, the CDR3 reads TGTGCCTGGAGCCCGGGGGGAGCCTATGGCTACACCTTC. Its translation is CAWSPGGAYGYTF.

There are a few counts of this clone. This chain connects TRBV25-1 to TRBJ1-1, with D maybe TRBD1 (5 bases). CDR3 size: 14 residues. Germline assignment: CDR1 MGHDK and CDR2 SYGVNS. With 2 bases removed from V and 1 base from J, the gap between germline ends came to 8 bases. The CDR3 region has the DNA TGTGCCAGCAGTGAACGACAGCCGAACACTGAAGCTTTCTTT. Its translation: CASSERQPNTEAFF.

The chain joins TRBV19 to TRBJ2-7, with a weak D call TRBD2 (5 bases). This CDR3 is 16 amino acids long. Trimming left V 5 bases short and J 0 bases short, with 17 bases between. Germline lookup yields CDR1 LNHDA and CDR2 SQIVND (reference sequence). CDR3 amino acids: CASSRLVDWSSYEQYF. As DNA, the CDR3 is TGTGCCAGTAGTCGACTCGTGGACTGGAGCTCCTACGAGCAGTACTTC. Looking up the rest from reference TRBV19 and TRBJ2-7 gives the full variable domain: DGGITQSPKYLFRKEGQNVTLSCEQNLNHDAMYWYRQDPGQGLRLIYYSQIVNDFQKGDIAEGYSVSREKKESFPLTVTSAQKNPTAFYLCASSRLVDWSSYEQYFGPGTRLTVT.

This chain connects TRBV28 to TRBJ1-2; 7 bases are shared with TRBD1. Losses at the gene ends were 4 bases for V and 8 bases for J; bases not matched to a gene: 7. The germline CDR1 and CDR2 sequences are MDHEN and SYDVKM. There are 13 residues in the CDR3. The CDR3 spells CASSSGTVGGYTF. In DNA form, the CDR3 reads TGTGCCAGCAGTTCCGGGACAGTCGGCGGCTACACCTTC.

This clone was found many times. The chain combines TRBV4-2 with TRBJ2-1; 8 bases are a match to TRBD2. The germline V gene has CDR1 LGHNA and CDR2 YNFKEQ. The length of the CDR3 is 14 residues. V dropped 0 bases and J dropped 8; count of bases not matched to a gene: 3. This chain's CDR3 is CASSQELAGYEQFF. The CDR3 DNA is TGTGCCAGCAGCCAAGAGTTAGCGGGGTATGAGCAGTTCTTC.

This clone occurred a few times. The V gene is TRBV9, the J gene TRBJ2-7, with a weak D call TRBD2 (5 bases). The germline gives CDR1 SGDLS, CDR2 YYNGEE. With 2 bases removed from V and 2 bases from J, the gap between germline ends came to 14 bases. This CDR3 comprises 15 residues. This CDR3 is CASSVDEDYTYEQYF. CDR3 DNA sequence: TGTGCCAGCAGCGTGGACGAAGACTATACCTACGAGCAGTACTTC.

V is TRBV5-4 and J is TRBJ1-1, with 9 bases matching TRBD1. CDR3 length: 15 amino acids. Per germline, CDR1 SGHNT and CDR2 YYREEE (reference sequence). After removal of 3 bases from V and 5 bases from J, the junction contained 8 bases not matched to a gene. Written as DNA, the CDR3 is TGTGCCAGCAGCTCCCGACAGGGGGTATGGACTGAAGCTTTCTTT. Its protein is CASSSRQGVWTEAFF.

The V call is TRBV7-7, the J call TRBJ2-5, with 8 positions matching TRBD1. This CDR3 has 13 residues. CDR1 is SSHAT, CDR2 FNYEAQ, per germline (reference sequence). J was trimmed by 5 bases and V by 5 bases; bases with no gene match: 4. CDR3 in amino acids: CASSGQGEETQYF. The CDR3 bases are TGTGCCAGCAGCGGACAGGGTGAGGAGACCCAGTACTTC.

This clone was seen a few times. The sample holds other DNA sequences that translate to the same CDR3. J is TRBJ2-7 and V is TRBV18, with TRBD1 matching 9 bases. V was clipped by 2 bases and J by 2 bases; unmatched bases: 1. The V gene's germline CDR1 is KGHSH and CDR2 LQKENI. The CDR3 contains 14 residues. CDR3 DNA: TGTGCCAGCTCACCAACAGGGGGCACCTACGAGCAGTACTTC. Its translation: CASSPTGGTYEQYF.

This clone was seen a few times. The chain links TRBV28 to TRBJ2-6; 8 positions agree with TRBD1. The CDR3 covers 16 residues. The junction had 8 bases not matched to a gene; V was cut back by 6 bases and J by 4 bases. Germline CDR1 is MDHEN and CDR2 is SYDVKM. DNA for the CDR3: TGTGCCAGCAGCCCGTGGACAGGGACCGGGGCCAACGTCCTGACTTTC. As protein: CASSPWTGTGANVLTF.

The chain employs TRBV30 and TRBJ2-6; tentatively, D is TRBD1 (5 bases). V was cut by 5 bases and J by 4 bases, with 12 bases left in between. The CDR3 totals 14 residues. Germline V CDR1 and CDR2: GTSNPN, SVGIG (reference sequence). CDR3 sequence (DNA): TGTGCCTGGCGCAGGGTGGGGGGGGCCAACGTCCTGACTTTC. Protein: CAWRRVGGANVLTF.

The genes are TRBV2 and TRBJ1-4; unclear D gene. The V and J ends lost 7 bases and 3 bases respectively, with 15 bases between them. The CDR3 is made up of 15 amino acids. The germline V gene has CDR1 SNHLY and CDR2 FYNNEI. In DNA form, the CDR3 reads TGTGCCAGCAAGGGTGGCCGACTACCTAATGAAAAACTGTTTTTT. Translation gives CASKGGRLPNEKLFF.

J is TRBJ2-7 and V is TRBV27; D ambiguous. The CDR3 runs 19 residues. Germline CDR1 and CDR2: MNHEY and SMNVEV (reference sequence). The V and J ends lost 3 bases and 0 bases respectively, with 24 bases between them. The DNA for the CDR3 is TGTGCCAGCAGTTTTGGCAGGCAACCACAGCTACTTCTCTCCTACGAGCAGTACTTC. Its protein product is CASSFGRQPQLLLSYEQYF.

This clone occurred a few times. The V and J genes are TRBV27 and TRBJ2-6; 7 bases are a match to TRBD2. V lost 6 bases and J lost 0; bases outside the gene matches: 8. This CDR3 has 17 amino acids. Germline values: CDR1 MNHEY, CDR2 SMNVEV (reference sequence). CDR3 loop: CASSSGTISSGANVLTF. The CDR3 bases are TGTGCCAGCAGCTCCGGGACTATTTCCTCTGGGGCCAACGTCCTGACTTTC. Complete variable domain (other parts from reference TRBV27 and TRBJ2-6): EAQVTQNPRYLITVTGKKLTVTCSQNMNHEYMSWYRQDPGLGLRQIYYSMNVEVTDKGDVPEGYKVSRKEKRNFPLILESPSPNQTSLYFCASSSGTISSGANVLTFGAGSRLTVL.

A few counts support this clone. The gene calls are TRBV9 and TRBJ2-6; 7 bases map to TRBD1. The J segment lost 4 bases and the V segment lost 3 bases, leaving 7 bases of the junction unmatched. CDR1 is SGDLS, CDR2 YYNGEE, per germline. CDR3 length: 16 amino acids. As DNA, the CDR3 is TGTGCCAGCAGCGAGGTGACAGGGAACGGGGCCAACGTCCTGACTTTC. Protein: CASSEVTGNGANVLTF.

This clone was detected only a few times. J is TRBJ2-6 and V is TRBV29-1; 7 bases map to TRBD1. This CDR3 contains 17 residues. V was pared by 7 bases and J by 2 bases, with 14 bases of the junction left unmatched. CDR1 and CDR2 (germline): SQVTM, ANQGSEA. In DNA form, the CDR3 reads TGCAGCGCCTGGGGCCTGGGACAGCCCCCTGGGGCCAACGTCCTGACTTTC. Encoded protein: CSAWGLGQPPGANVLTF.

This clone has more than one count but fewer than ten. The V and J genes are TRBV9 and TRBJ2-1, with TRBD1 matching over 8 bases. The germline gives CDR1 SGDLS, CDR2 YYNGEE. The CDR3 extends over 12 amino acids. V trimming: 2 bases; J trimming: 10 bases; junction bases outside the gene matches: 2. The CDR3 is CASSVGDREQFF. As DNA, the CDR3 is TGTGCCAGCAGCGTTGGGGACAGGGAGCAGTTCTTC.

This clone was counted a few times. This rearrangement joins TRBV5-4 to TRBJ2-1, with 10 bases lining up with TRBD2. Germline V gene data show CDR1 as SGHNT and CDR2 as YYREEE (reference sequence). The CDR3 length is 18 residues. With 4 bases clipped from V and 8 bases from J, the junction kept 18 bases outside the gene matches. CDR3: CASSQAGLAGALGDEQFF. In nucleotides, the CDR3 is TGTGCCAGCAGCCAAGCTGGCCTAGCGGGGGCTTTAGGCGATGAGCAGTTCTTC.

In its sample, this clone was seen a few times. V and J are TRBV2 and TRBJ2-7, with D maybe TRBD1 (5 bases). The CDR3 totals 12 residues. Germline V gene data show CDR1 as SNHLY and CDR2 as FYNNEI. V lost 7 bases and J lost 3, with 10 bases in between. The CDR3 region has the DNA TGTGCCAGCAAAGAAGGGGTCTACGAGCAGTACTTC. Its protein product is CASKEGVYEQYF.

In this sample, this clone turned up a few times. The chain uses TRBV27 and TRBJ1-1, with D perhaps matching TRBD1 (6 bases). Looked up from germline, CDR1 is MNHEY and CDR2 is SMNVEV (reference sequence). This CDR3 has 15 residues. V was pared by 5 bases and J by 3 bases, with 16 bases between. The CDR3 loop is CASSPTIGQYTEAFF. The CDR3 nucleotides are TGTGCCAGCAGTCCCACGATCGGACAGTACACTGAAGCTTTCTTT.

This clone was observed a handful of times. As DNA, the CDR3 is TGTGCCAGCAGGGACCGGGGACAGGGGTTGGACATTCAGTACTTC. Residues: CASRDRGQGLDIQYF. The V and J genes are TRBV5-6 and TRBJ2-4; 10 bases agree with TRBD1. The V gene end was trimmed by 5 bases and the J gene end by 8 bases; junction bases not matched to a gene: 10. This CDR3 comprises 15 residues. The germline V gene encodes CDR1 SGHDT and CDR2 YYEEEE.

The gene calls are TRBV6-1 and TRBJ2-7, with 9 positions matching TRBD1. The CDR3 consists of 15 residues. Unmatched junction bases numbered 7, after V lost 4 bases and J lost 3 bases. The germline CDR1 and CDR2 sequences are MNHNS and SASEGT. CDR3 residues: CASSGGGQGGYEQYF. DNA of the CDR3: TGTGCCAGCAGTGGGGGGGGACAGGGCGGCTACGAGCAGTACTTC.

The chain employs TRBV30 and TRBJ2-7, with 7 nucleotides matching TRBD1. The germline CDR1 and CDR2 sequences are GTSNPN and SVGIG (reference sequence). Trimming removed 4 bases from V and 2 bases from J; junction bases left unmatched: 11. CDR3 length: 15 residues. CDR3 coding DNA: TGTGCCTGGACTTCCTCCGGGACAGCCACCTACGAGCAGTACTTC. It is translated as CAWTSSGTATYEQYF.